This T cell receptor beta chain was captured by sequencing in a study of cytomegalovirus exposure and HLA in healthy donors. Study-wide findings and caveats: In a later analysis, at a false discovery rate of 0.05, about 17,000 TCR beta sequences matched HLA alleles.

Trimming removed 3 bases from V and 7 bases from J; junction bases left unmatched: 16. The germline CDR1 and CDR2 sequences are ENHRY and SYGVKD. This CDR3 is built from 17 residues. PCR amplification relied on 60 Vbeta primers (plus 13 Jbeta primers). Libraries were prepared by immunoSEQ multiplex PCR; TCRdb keeps only in-frame clonotypes and omits some of them. The data contain roughly 200,000 clones, 70% to 75% of them seen just once; the ten biggest clones take up about 3%. About this clone itself: Its antigen remains unknown.

The specimen was PBMCs. The clonotype was recovered from a male donor in good health and CMV-seronegative. The rearrangement links TRBV10-3 to TRBJ1-1; TRBD1 aligns across 8 bases. This CDR3 is CAISDVTRRTGYGEAFF. The CDR3 DNA follows: TGTGCCATCAGTGACGTAACGAGGAGGACAGGGTATGGTGAAGCTTTCTTT.